This record looks at one T cell receptor (beta chain) sequence and its context. Its antigen is undetermined. The data stem from a study of OX40 agonist ivuxolimab in advanced cancers. Findings and limits, study-wide: It was not determined which antigens were specifically recognized by the peripheral T cells that had undergone clonal expansion.

The CDR3 totals 14 residues. The V and J ends lost 4 bases and 5 bases, in that order; junction bases with no gene match: 7. In germline, CDR1 is MNHNS, CDR2 SASEGT. Clones were read by immunoSEQ multiplex PCR, and TCRdb kept only the in-frame ones, dropping some. Found here are about 67,000 clones, around 90% of them singletons; the top ten hold about an eighth. The sequencing here drew on CD4+ or CD8+ T cells sorted from blood, taken in a trial of the OX40 agonist ivuxolimab. The V call is TRBV6-1, the J call TRBJ2-7, with 8 bases lining up with TRBD1. The receptor was derived from an adult with an advanced solid tumor such as melanoma, head and neck, liver or kidney cancer. CDR3 residues: CASSATGEINEQYF. Here the CDR3 DNA reads TGTGCCAGCAGTGCGACAGGGGAGATCAACGAGCAGTACTTC.